This T cell receptor (beta chain) derives from a study of blood T cell repertoires in COVID-19. Sequencing was performed with immunoSEQ multiplex PCR; in TCRdb, only in-frame clones are kept and a portion is missing. The table records under 300,000 clones, approximately 92% of them present only once. The CDR3 has 16 residues. Germline loops: CDR1 MNHEY, CDR2 SMNVEV (reference sequence). V was trimmed by 7 bases and J by 2 bases, leaving 18 bases between them. V gene TRBV27 combines with J gene TRBJ2-1, with a weak D call TRBD2 (7 bases). Sequenced: PBMCs or T cells enriched from blood (not recorded which). The receptor was derived from a woman aged 18-29 years who had recovered from COVID-19. CDR3 coding DNA: TGTGCCAGCATAGGCCGACGGGGGGCCACCTACAATGAGCAGTTCTTC. This sequence encodes CASIGRRGATYNEQFF.